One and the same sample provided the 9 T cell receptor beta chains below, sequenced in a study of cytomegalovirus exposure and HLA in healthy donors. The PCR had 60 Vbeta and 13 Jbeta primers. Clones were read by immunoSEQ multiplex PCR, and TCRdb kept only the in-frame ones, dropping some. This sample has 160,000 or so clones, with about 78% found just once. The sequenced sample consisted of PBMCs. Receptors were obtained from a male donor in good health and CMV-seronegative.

The CDR3 region has the DNA TGTGCCAGCAGCTCGGGACTAGACATTTTCCTCGAGCAGTACTTC. It specifies CASSSGLDIFLEQYF. V usage is TRBV11-1 and J usage is TRBJ2-7; 8 nucleotides line up with TRBD2. Germline lookup yields CDR1 SGHAT and CDR2 FQDESV (reference sequence). Trimming removed 4 bases from V and 6 bases from J; junction bases left unmatched: 11. This CDR3 has 15 amino acids.

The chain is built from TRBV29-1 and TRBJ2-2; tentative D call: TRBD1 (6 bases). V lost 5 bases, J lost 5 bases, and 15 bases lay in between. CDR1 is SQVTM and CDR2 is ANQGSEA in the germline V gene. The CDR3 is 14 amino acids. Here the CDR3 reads CSVRGAGVTGELFF. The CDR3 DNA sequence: TGCAGCGTTCGAGGGGCAGGGGTAACCGGGGAGCTGTTTTTT.

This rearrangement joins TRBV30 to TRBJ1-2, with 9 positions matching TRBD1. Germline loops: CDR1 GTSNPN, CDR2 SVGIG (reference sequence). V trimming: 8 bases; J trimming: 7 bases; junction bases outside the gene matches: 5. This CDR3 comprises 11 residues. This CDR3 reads CARDRAGGYTF. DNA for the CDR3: TGTGCCAGGGACAGGGCGGGTGGCTACACCTTC.

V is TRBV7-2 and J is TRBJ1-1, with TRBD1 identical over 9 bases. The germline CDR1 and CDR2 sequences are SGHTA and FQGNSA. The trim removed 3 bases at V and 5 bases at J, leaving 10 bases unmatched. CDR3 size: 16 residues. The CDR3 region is CASSLGTGIVVTEAFF. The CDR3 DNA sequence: TGTGCCAGCAGCTTGGGGACAGGGATCGTGGTGACTGAAGCTTTCTTT.

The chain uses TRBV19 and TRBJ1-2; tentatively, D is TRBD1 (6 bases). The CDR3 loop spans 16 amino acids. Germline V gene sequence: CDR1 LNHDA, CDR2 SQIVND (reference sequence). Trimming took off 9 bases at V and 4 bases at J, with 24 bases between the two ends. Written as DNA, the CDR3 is TGTGCCAGCAATATCACGCCCAAACAGGGCCTCTATGGCTACACCTTC. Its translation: CASNITPKQGLYGYTF.

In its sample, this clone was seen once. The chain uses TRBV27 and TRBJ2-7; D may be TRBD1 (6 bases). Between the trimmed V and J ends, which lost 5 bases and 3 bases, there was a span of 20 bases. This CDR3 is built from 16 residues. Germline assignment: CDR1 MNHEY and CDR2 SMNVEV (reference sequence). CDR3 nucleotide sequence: TGTGCCAGCAGTCACAAACGGGCAGGGGCTTACTACGAGCAGTACTTC. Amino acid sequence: CASSHKRAGAYYEQYF.

The DNA of the CDR3 is TGTGCCAGCATCCCGGACAGGGGCGAGCAGTACTTC. As protein: CASIPDRGEQYF. V is TRBV7-9 and J is TRBJ2-7, with 9 nucleotides matching TRBD1. CDR1 SEHNR and CDR2 FQNEAQ come from the germline V gene (reference sequence). The CDR3 is 12 residues long. J lost 6 bases, V lost 7 bases, and 4 bases had no gene match.

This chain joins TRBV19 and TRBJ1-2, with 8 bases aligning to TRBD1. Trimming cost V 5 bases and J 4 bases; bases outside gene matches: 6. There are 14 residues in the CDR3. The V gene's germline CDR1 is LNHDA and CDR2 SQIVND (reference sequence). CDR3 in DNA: TGTGCCAGTAGTGAGGCAGGGGGCGCCTATGGCTACACCTTC. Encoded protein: CASSEAGGAYGYTF.

The CDR3 here is CASSFTGNEQYF. In DNA form, the CDR3 reads TGTGCCAGCAGCTTCACAGGGAACGAGCAGTACTTC. This sequence joins TRBV7-6 and TRBJ2-7; possible D gene TRBD1, 6 bases. The germline gives CDR1 SGHVS, CDR2 FNYEAQ. The V and J ends lost 3 bases and 5 bases respectively, with 8 bases between them. The CDR3 extends over 12 amino acids.